This T cell receptor (beta chain) appears in the sequencing data of a study of blood T cell repertoires in COVID-19. Study details: The United States, Italy and Spain were the sources of the acute and convalescent COVID-19 samples. The analysed material was cDNA or gDNA that came from T cells, B-cell-depleted T cells, or PBMCs.

Seattle participants joined during active infection and were tracked over time. Per germline, CDR1 MDHEN and CDR2 SYDVKM. Trimming cost V 6 bases and J 7 bases; bases outside gene matches: 15. The CDR3 has 15 residues. Under the authors' procedure: Reference gene primer amplification yielded estimated nucleated cell counts. Sequencing used immunoSEQ multiplex PCR; TCRdb keeps in-frame clones, though not all of them. The V and J calls and clone size were taken over from that table, and D and trimming were inferred from the DNA. The data show 120,000 to 150,000 clones, with about 83% seen just once and 8.5% to 9% held by the top ten.

Sample: peripheral blood. The origin of this receptor is a man aged 30 to 45 with COVID-19, enrolled during active disease. J is TRBJ2-7 and V is TRBV28, with 7 bases fitting TRBD2. The CDR3 nucleotides read TGTGCCAGCAGCCCTAGGGCCTTGGGAGGGAAAGAGCAGTACTTC. Translation gives CASSPRALGGKEQYF. Variable domain in full (rest from reference TRBV28 and TRBJ2-7): DVKVTQSSRYLVKRTGEKVFLECVQDMDHENMFWYRQDPGLGLRLIYFSYDVKMKEKGDIPEGYSVSREKKERFSLILESASTNQTSMYLCASSPRALGGKEQYFGPGTRLTVT.